The T cell receptor (beta chain) described here comes from a study of neoadjuvant anti-PD-1 for oral cavity cancer. Study background: Patients without progression received a fourth nivolumab dose around day 43, then surgical resection on days 50-56.

The data were produced by immunoSEQ multiplex PCR, yet TCRdb's version contains in-frame clones alone and is incomplete. The sample lists over 65,000 clones, roughly 84% occurring once. Points from the study as a whole: Only three patients per response group were TCR-analyzed; validation needed.

Time point reported: after neoadjuvant nivolumab, at surgical resection. As to this clone: What it recognizes is unknown.

Sequenced here: PBMCs, sampled after nivolumab (anti-PD-1) treatment. The source is a person aged 40 to 85 with oral cavity squamous cell carcinoma.

CDR3 sequence: CSVEDSGQGYEQYF. DNA of the CDR3: TGCAGCGTTGAAGATTCAGGACAGGGCTACGAGCAGTACTTC. This sequence joins TRBV29-1 and TRBJ2-7; 8 bases match TRBD1. Germline values: CDR1 SQVTM, CDR2 ANQGSEA. The ends lost 0 bases at V and 3 bases at J; junction bases unmatched: 4. This CDR3 spans 14 amino acids.